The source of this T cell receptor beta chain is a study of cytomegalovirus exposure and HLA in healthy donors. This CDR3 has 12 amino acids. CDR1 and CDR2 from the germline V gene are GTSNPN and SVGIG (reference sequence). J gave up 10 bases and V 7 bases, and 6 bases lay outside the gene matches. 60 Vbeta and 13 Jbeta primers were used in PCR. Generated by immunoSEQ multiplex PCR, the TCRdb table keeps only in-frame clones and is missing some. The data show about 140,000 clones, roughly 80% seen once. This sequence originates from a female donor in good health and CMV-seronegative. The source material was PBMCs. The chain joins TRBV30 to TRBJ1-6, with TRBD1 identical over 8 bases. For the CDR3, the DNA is TGTGCCTCGCAGACAGGGGAATCACCCCTCCACTTT. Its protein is CASQTGESPLHF.